The 7 T cell receptor beta chains below come from one sample, sequenced in a study of radiation and T cells in renal cell carcinoma. Treatment given: treatment-naive control, cytoreductive nephrectomy. The method was immunoSEQ multiplex PCR; TCRdb's version includes in-frame clones alone and lacks a portion of them. The table records 10,000 to 12,000 clones, around 50% of them present only once. The sample in question was tumor tissue, obtained from a patient whose treatment was nephrectomy without radiotherapy. The receptors shown here come from a man aged 35-49 years with renal cell carcinoma.

This clone is deemed medium-sized (0.01 to 0.1%). The chain combines TRBV30 with TRBJ1-1; perhaps TRBD1 as D (6 bases). The V gene's germline CDR1 is GTSNPN and CDR2 SVGIG (reference sequence). The germline V and J ends were trimmed by 3 bases and 0 bases, with 17 bases remaining between them. CDR3 length equals 16 residues. The CDR3 DNA reads TGTGCCTGGAGCCCAAGAGGGGGGGCAATGAACACTGAAGCTTTCTTT. This sequence encodes CAWSPRGGAMNTEAFF.

The chain recombines TRBV11-1 with TRBJ2-5, with TRBD1 matching 8 bases. The CDR3 is 13 residues long. V gave up 5 bases and J gave up 7 bases; unmatched junction bases: 6. Per the germline V gene, CDR1 is SGHAT and CDR2 is FQDESV (reference sequence). CDR3 loop: CASSRDRSRTQYF. The CDR3 DNA is TGTGCCAGCAGCCGGGACAGGTCCCGGACCCAGTACTTC.

This clone was seen only a few times. The rearrangement uses TRBV9 and TRBJ1-1; D is ambiguous. From germline, CDR1 is SGDLS and CDR2 YYNGEE. Trimming took off 4 bases at V and 5 bases at J, with 15 bases between the two ends. The CDR3 runs 14 residues. CDR3 loop: CASSPSGSRTEAFF. The CDR3 DNA reads as TGTGCCAGCAGCCCATCCGGTAGTAGGACTGAAGCTTTCTTT.

CDR3: CASSPRQDFLAKNIQYF. The CDR3 region has the DNA TGTGCCAGCAGCCCGAGACAGGACTTTTTAGCCAAAAACATTCAGTACTTC. The J gene is TRBJ2-4, the V gene TRBV9; a possible D gene is TRBD1 (6 bases). The CDR3 sequence is 17 residues long. Germline V gene data show CDR1 as SGDLS and CDR2 as YYNGEE. V was shortened by 4 bases and J by 0 bases, with 17 bases between the two germline ends.

The chain uses TRBV12-5 and TRBJ2-3; TRBD2 agrees at 10 bases. CDR3 size: 15 residues. The V segment lost 5 bases and the J segment 0 bases; nucleotides outside the gene matches: 2. Germline values: CDR1 LGHNT, CDR2 FRNRAP. The CDR3: CASGTSGMSTDTQYF. CDR3 sequence (DNA): TGTGCTAGTGGTACTAGCGGGATGAGCACAGATACGCAGTATTTT.

The chain has TRBV5-1 and TRBJ2-6; 10 bases fit TRBD1. V was clipped by 1 base and J by 1 base; unmatched bases: 8. CDR3 length: 19 amino acids. Germline CDR1 and CDR2: SGHRS and YFSETQ. The CDR3 region has the DNA TGCGCCAGCAGCTTGTTCAGGGACAGGGGTGAGTCTGGGGCCAACGTCCTGACTTTC. It specifies CASSLFRDRGESGANVLTF.

This clone was found a few times. The chain joins TRBV9 to TRBJ1-4, with D perhaps matching TRBD1 (6 bases). Trimming took off 3 bases at V and 8 bases at J, with 17 bases between the two ends. There are 15 residues in the CDR3. CDR1 and CDR2 from the germline V gene are SGDLS and YYNGEE. CDR3 amino acids: CASSGGGQRTEKLFF. CDR3 DNA sequence: TGTGCCAGCAGCGGTGGGGGACAACGAACGGAAAAACTGTTTTTT.